These 24 T cell receptor beta chains originate from one sample sequenced in a study of shared clonotypes between healthy human individuals. Repertoires were generated with immunoSEQ multiplex PCR, while TCRdb's copy carries only in-frame clones and drops some. The sample includes hundreds of thousands of clones, around 73% seen only once; the top ten take 1.5% to 2%. Sequences were obtained from memory CD4+ T cells sorted from blood. This sample's subset: CD45RA-negative fraction. These receptors came from a woman aged 25 to 39 in good health.

This clone has just a few counts. The genes are TRBV27 and TRBJ2-2; the D gene is possibly TRBD2 (6 bases). CDR1 and CDR2 from the germline V gene are MNHEY and SMNVEV (reference sequence). The CDR3 has 16 amino acids. Trimming cost V 4 bases and J 0 bases, with 12 bases left between them. CDR3 loop: CASSSWEAPNTGELFF. CDR3 in DNA: TGTGCCAGCAGTTCGTGGGAGGCCCCGAACACCGGGGAGCTGTTTTTT.

V usage is TRBV27 and J usage is TRBJ2-4; weak D call: TRBD2 (6 bases). V was trimmed by 5 bases and J by 6 bases, leaving 11 bases between them. This CDR3 has 13 amino acids. The V gene's germline CDR1 is MNHEY and CDR2 SMNVEV (reference sequence). For the CDR3, the DNA is TGTGCCAGCAGTGGAGGGCTTCCAAACATTCAGTACTTC. As protein: CASSGGLPNIQYF.

The chain joins TRBV6-5 to TRBJ2-7, with D tentatively TRBD1 (5 bases). Germline V gives CDR1 MNHEY, CDR2 SVGAGI. V lost 0 bases and J lost 2, with 11 bases in between. This CDR3 region has 15 residues. Here the CDR3 reads CASSYSLTDPYEQYF. The CDR3 DNA reads as TGTGCCAGCAGTTACTCTTTGACAGACCCCTACGAGCAGTACTTC.

The chain uses TRBV27 and TRBJ2-3; D not resolved. With 3 bases removed from V and 6 bases from J, the gap between germline ends came to 10 bases. The CDR3 sequence is 13 residues long. CDR1 and CDR2 from the germline V gene are MNHEY and SMNVEV (reference sequence). The CDR3 reads CASSFRFSDTQYF. The CDR3 DNA reads as TGTGCCAGCAGTTTCAGATTTTCGGATACGCAGTATTTT.

This rearrangement joins TRBV7-9 to TRBJ2-1; 10 nucleotides align to TRBD2. Germline loops: CDR1 SEHNR, CDR2 FQNEAQ (reference sequence). V trimming: 6 bases; J trimming: 2 bases; junction bases outside the gene matches: 13. This CDR3 region has 18 residues. Here the CDR3 reads CASSSIWSSGSTYNEQFF. CDR3 DNA: TGTGCCAGCAGTTCCATCTGGTCTAGCGGGAGTACCTACAATGAGCAGTTCTTC.

There are a few counts of this clone. J is TRBJ1-4 and V is TRBV5-1; D gene uncertain. The length of the CDR3 is 15 residues. CDR1 and CDR2 (germline): SGHRS, YFSETQ. V was trimmed by 0 bases and J by 5 bases, leaving 11 bases between them. CDR3 residues: CASSLGTDGNEKLFF. The CDR3 region has the DNA TGCGCCAGCAGCTTGGGGACGGACGGGAATGAAAAACTGTTTTTT. Looking up the rest from reference TRBV5-1 and TRBJ1-4 gives the full variable domain: KAGVTQTPRYLIKTRGQQVTLSCSPISGHRSVSWYQQTPGQGLQFLFEYFSETQRNKGNFPGRFSGRQFSNSRSEMNVSTLELGDSALYLCASSLGTDGNEKLFFGSGTQLSVL.

The CDR3 nucleotides read TGCGCCAGCAGCCGCGAGGGGGCTTCTCATGGCTACACCTTC. Residues: CASSREGASHGYTF. The gene calls are TRBV5-1 and TRBJ1-2; 7 nucleotides align to TRBD1. The J segment lost 6 bases and the V segment lost 4 bases, leaving 9 bases of the junction unmatched. CDR1 SGHRS and CDR2 YFSETQ come from the germline V gene. CDR3 size: 14 residues.

The chain carries TRBV28 and TRBJ2-7; 7 bases agree with TRBD2. Germline CDR1 and CDR2: MDHEN and SYDVKM. The trim removed 9 bases at V and 2 bases at J, leaving 10 bases unmatched. The CDR3 totals 14 residues. CDR3 residues: CASRSSGIPYEQYF. CDR3 coding DNA: TGTGCCAGTCGATCCAGCGGGATACCCTACGAGCAGTACTTC.

In its sample, this clone was seen a few times. CDR3 sequence reads: CAWRRGGWNTEAFF. CDR3 nucleotides: TGTGCCTGGCGACGGGGAGGATGGAACACTGAAGCTTTCTTT. The V call is TRBV30, the J call TRBJ1-1; no clear D. Trimming took 5 bases from V and 1 from J, leaving 14 bases between them. CDR1 is GTSNPN, CDR2 SVGIG, per germline (reference sequence). CDR3 length: 14 amino acids.

In this sample, this clone turned up a few times. The chain combines TRBV15 with TRBJ2-5; D gene ambiguous. Germline-derived CDR1 and CDR2 are LNHNV and YYDKDF (reference sequence). This CDR3 contains 13 residues. Trimming stripped 0 bases from V and 4 bases from J, with 6 bases between. CDR3 sequence (DNA): TGTGCCACCAGCAGAGAGACACGAGAGACCCAGTACTTC. Protein sequence: CATSRETRETQYF.

Regarding this clone: Other DNA variants within this sample encode the same CDR3. The chain carries TRBV30 and TRBJ2-1, with D possibly TRBD2 on 6 matching bases. This CDR3 is 13 amino acids long. V shed 6 bases and J shed 9 bases, with 18 bases lying between them. Germline V gene data show CDR1 as GTSNPN and CDR2 as SVGIG (reference sequence). The CDR3 nucleotides read TGTGCCTGTTCCCGGGGAGGAGAGGGTGAGCAGTTCTTC. As protein: CACSRGGEGEQFF.

The CDR3 region has the DNA TGTGCCAGCAGCTCGGGAGCGGAATCCTACAATGAGCAGTTCTTC. Translation: CASSSGAESYNEQFF. J is TRBJ2-1 and V is TRBV7-2; possible D gene TRBD2, 6 bases. The germline CDR1 and CDR2 sequences are SGHTA and FQGNSA. V shed 4 bases and J shed 1 base, with 11 bases lying between them. The CDR3 runs 15 residues.

The chain couples TRBV14 to TRBJ2-7; 8 bases match TRBD2. This CDR3 has 14 residues. Germline CDR1 is SGHDN and CDR2 is FVKESK. V shed 2 bases and J 2 bases; nucleotides not matched to a gene: 2. The CDR3 DNA reads TGTGCCAGCAGCCAACTAGCGGGTCCCTACGAGCAGTACTTC. Amino acids: CASSQLAGPYEQYF.

About this clone: In the same sample, other DNA sequences code for this CDR3. The chain recombines TRBV5-1 with TRBJ2-1; D possibly corresponds to TRBD2 (5 bases). Between the trimmed V and J ends, which lost 4 bases and 2 bases, there was a span of 13 bases. Germline CDR1 and CDR2: SGHRS and YFSETQ. The CDR3 is 15 residues long. CDR3 loop: CASSLTSGAYNEQFF. The CDR3 coding sequence is TGCGCCAGCAGCCTCACATCCGGGGCCTACAATGAGCAGTTCTTC.

The rearrangement joins TRBV7-9 to TRBJ2-7, with D possibly TRBD2 on 6 matching bases. Between the trimmed V and J ends, which lost 5 bases and 5 bases, there was a span of 10 bases. Germline CDR1 SEHNR, CDR2 FQNEAQ (reference sequence). The CDR3 has 12 amino acids. CDR3 DNA sequence: TGTGCCAGCAGCCGACTAGACCACGAGCAGTACTTC. Its protein is CASSRLDHEQYF.

The chain uses TRBV20-1 and TRBJ2-1; TRBD1 is a possible D gene (6 bases). The CDR3 covers 11 residues. Germline values: CDR1 DFQATT, CDR2 SNEGSKA (reference sequence). CDR3 in DNA: TGCAGCGGCCAGGGGCGGGTCGAGCAGTTCTTC. Its translation is CSGQGRVEQFF.

This clone was recorded a few times. This chain connects TRBV5-4 to TRBJ2-1; D is possibly TRBD1 or TRBD2 (5 bases each). Trimming took off 0 bases at V and 0 bases at J, with 13 bases between the two ends. The CDR3 has 17 amino acids. Looked up from germline, CDR1 is SGHNT and CDR2 is YYREEE (reference sequence). For the CDR3, the DNA is TGTGCCAGCAGCTTGGTTGGGGGATTCGACTCCTACAATGAGCAGTTCTTC. Its protein is CASSLVGGFDSYNEQFF.

The rearrangement uses TRBV19 and TRBJ2-1, with TRBD2 identical over 9 bases. In germline, CDR1 is LNHDA, CDR2 SQIVND (reference sequence). The CDR3 sequence is 14 residues long. Losses at the gene ends were 9 bases for V and 2 bases for J; bases not matched to a gene: 5. CDR3 nucleotide sequence: TGTGCCAGCCAAAGCGGGAGGACCTACAATGAGCAGTTCTTC. As protein: CASQSGRTYNEQFF.

This clone was recorded once. This chain links TRBV5-1 with TRBJ1-4, with TRBD1 as a possible D gene (6 bases). V lost 1 base, J lost 0 bases, and 16 bases lay in between. The germline V gene encodes CDR1 SGHRS and CDR2 YFSETQ. This CDR3 spans 18 amino acids. The CDR3: CASSLRTVASATNEKLFF. The CDR3 nucleotides read TGCGCCAGCAGCTTGAGGACAGTGGCATCGGCAACTAATGAAAAACTGTTTTTT.

The chain couples TRBV7-9 to TRBJ2-3; the D gene is possibly TRBD2 (5 bases). Germline V lookup: CDR1 SEHNR, CDR2 FQNEAQ (reference sequence). The V and J ends lost 7 bases and 1 base respectively, with 9 bases between them. The CDR3 runs 13 residues. CDR3 nucleotides: TGTGCCAGCACCCTAGCAGGCACAGATACGCAGTATTTT. Its translation is CASTLAGTDTQYF.

In the case of this clone: Other DNA sequences in this sample translate to the same CDR3. The genes are TRBV29-1 and TRBJ2-1; D ambiguous. The CDR3 has 10 amino acids. V was cut by 6 bases and J by 4 bases, with 4 bases left in between. CDR1 is SQVTM, CDR2 ANQGSEA, per germline. CDR3 coding DNA: TGCAGCGTCCGTTACAATGAGCAGTTCTTC. It codes for CSVRYNEQFF.

This chain joins TRBV6-1 and TRBJ2-3; TRBD1 is a possible D gene (5 bases). CDR1 and CDR2 (germline): MNHNS, SASEGT. The CDR3 runs to 15 residues. The ends were cut back, 5 bases at V and 1 base at J, with 13 bases in the middle. The CDR3 sequence is CASSPLKGGTDTQYF. The CDR3 DNA sequence: TGTGCCAGCAGTCCCCTTAAAGGGGGCACAGATACGCAGTATTTT.

The rearrangement links TRBV28 to TRBJ1-2; D remains ambiguous. The CDR3 totals 15 residues. Germline V CDR1 and CDR2: MDHEN, SYDVKM. V was cut by 11 bases and J by 2 bases, with 21 bases left in between. The CDR3 DNA reads as TGTGCCGGCGCCAACTCGGACCGACTAAACTATGGCTACACCTTC. Translation gives CAGANSDRLNYGYTF.

The CDR3 is CASSLALAGGNSYEQYF. The CDR3 DNA reads as TGTGCCAGCAGCTTGGCTCTAGCGGGAGGGAACTCCTACGAGCAGTACTTC. This rearrangement joins TRBV5-4 to TRBJ2-7; 12 nucleotides align to TRBD2. V was pared by 0 bases and J by 0 bases, with 4 bases of the junction left unmatched. The V gene's germline CDR1 is SGHNT and CDR2 YYREEE (reference sequence). This CDR3 is 17 amino acids long.